This TCR beta chain was sequenced in a study of T cell responses to AZD1222 COVID-19 vaccine. Study-wide points: White British people made up most donors, females outnumbered males, and clonal diversity was possibly underestimated. Scientists sampled the repertoires only once the peak T cell response had passed. Baseline serology detected seropositivity in only a handful of AZD1222 recipients.

Pooling covered second doses at about 4 or about 12 weeks. CDR1 and CDR2 from the germline V gene are SGHRS and YFSETQ. The CDR3 has 16 residues. The ends lost 4 bases at V and 4 bases at J; junction bases unmatched: 12. Sequencing used immunoSEQ multiplex PCR; TCRdb keeps in-frame clones, though not all of them. The table lists tens of thousands of clones, about four fifths of them singletons. About this clone: Its target is not known.

The receptor's source is an adult who received the AZD1222 COVID-19 vaccine. The J gene is TRBJ1-2, the V gene TRBV5-1; 8 bases fit TRBD1. The specimen comprised peripheral blood, sampled 28 days after the second AZD1222 dose. The CDR3 nucleotides are TGCGCCAGCAGCGCAACTGACAGGGGTTATGGCTATGGCTACACCTTC. This codes for CASSATDRGYGYGYTF.